The entry that follows covers one T cell receptor beta chain sequence. Its antigen is currently unknown. Data came from immunoSEQ multiplex PCR; TCRdb stores just in-frame clones and leaves some out. Among about 1.5 million clones listed, approximately 96% were seen once. This CDR3 region has 15 residues. Trimming at V came to 3 bases and at J to 1 base, leaving 5 bases not matched to a gene. Germline V gene lookup returns CDR1 SNHLY and CDR2 FYNNEI. The data originate from a study of shared clonotypes between healthy human individuals. General study points: Larger estimated richness was generally recorded for naive subsets relative to memory subsets.

The sequencing input was naive CD4+ T cells sorted from blood. As to subset: CD45RA+ positively selected. This receptor was taken from a man under 40 in good health. The chain is built from TRBV2 and TRBJ2-5, with 7 nucleotides matching TRBD1. The CDR3 here is CASSDLQGTQETQYF. In DNA form, the CDR3 reads TGTGCCAGCAGTGATTTACAGGGGACCCAAGAGACCCAGTACTTC.